One and the same sample provided the 2 T cell receptor beta chains below, sequenced in a study of shared clonotypes between healthy human individuals. TCRdb's copy holds only in-frame clones and misses some; the assay was immunoSEQ multiplex PCR. The table shows about 100,000 clones, with 60% to 70% occurring only once. The specimen sequenced was memory CD8+ T cells sorted from blood. Sample subset: CD45RO+ cells pooled with CCR7-negative TemRA cells. The receptors were gathered from a man aged 25 to 40 in good health.

The chain uses TRBV7-3 and TRBJ2-2; no definite D call. CDR3 length: 18 residues. Germline V gene data show CDR1 as SGHTA and CDR2 as FQGTGA. The V gene lost 0 bases and the J gene lost 0 bases, with 14 bases spanning the gap. DNA of the CDR3: TGTGCCAGCAGCTTAACCCCCCGAGCGTTCGCGAACACCGGGGAGCTGTTTTTT. It is translated as CASSLTPRAFANTGELFF.

This chain uses TRBV7-6 with TRBJ2-3; 14 nucleotides line up with TRBD2. The CDR3 totals 17 residues. Trimming at V came to 1 base and at J to 5 bases, leaving 5 bases not matched to a gene. Germline V gene sequence: CDR1 SGHVS, CDR2 FNYEAQ. This CDR3 reads CASSLGTSGRLLDTQYF. Here the CDR3 DNA reads TGTGCCAGCAGCTTAGGGACTAGCGGGAGGCTTTTAGATACGCAGTATTTT.